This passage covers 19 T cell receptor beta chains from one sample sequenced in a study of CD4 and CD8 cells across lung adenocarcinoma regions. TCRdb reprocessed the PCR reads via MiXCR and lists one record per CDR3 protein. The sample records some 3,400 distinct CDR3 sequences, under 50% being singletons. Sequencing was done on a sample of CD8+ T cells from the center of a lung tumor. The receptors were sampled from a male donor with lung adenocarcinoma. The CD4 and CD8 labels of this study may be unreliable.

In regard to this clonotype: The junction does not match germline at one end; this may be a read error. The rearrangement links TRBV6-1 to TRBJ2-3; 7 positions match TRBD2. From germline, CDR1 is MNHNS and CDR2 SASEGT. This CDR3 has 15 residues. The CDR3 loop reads CASERGAGSTDTQYF. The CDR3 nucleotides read TGTGCCAGCGAAAGGGGAGCGGGAAGCACAGATACGCAGTATTTC.

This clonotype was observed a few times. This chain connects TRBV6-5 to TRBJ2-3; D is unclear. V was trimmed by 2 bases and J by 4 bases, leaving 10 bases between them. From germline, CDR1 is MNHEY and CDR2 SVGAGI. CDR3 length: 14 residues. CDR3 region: CASSYPLAPDTQYF. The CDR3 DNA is TGTGCCAGCAGTTACCCCCTGGCTCCAGATACGCAGTATTTT.

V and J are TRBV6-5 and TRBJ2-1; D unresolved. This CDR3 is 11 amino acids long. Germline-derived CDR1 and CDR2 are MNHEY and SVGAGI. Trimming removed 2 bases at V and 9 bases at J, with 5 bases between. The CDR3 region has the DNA TGTGCCAGCAGTTACCCCCCTGAGCAGTTCTTC. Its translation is CASSYPPEQFF.

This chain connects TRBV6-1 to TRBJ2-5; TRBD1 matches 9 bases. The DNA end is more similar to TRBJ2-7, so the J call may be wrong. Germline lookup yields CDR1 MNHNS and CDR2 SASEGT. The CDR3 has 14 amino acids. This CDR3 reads CASSPRDRDYEQYF. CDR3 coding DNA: TGTGCCAGCAGTCCCCGGGACAGGGACTACGAGCAGTACTTC.

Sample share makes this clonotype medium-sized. The CDR3 is CASSFGTSEPSTDTQYF. The CDR3 DNA reads as TGTGCCAGCAGTTTCGGGACTAGCGAACCTAGCACAGATACGCAGTATTTT. The rearrangement joins TRBV27 to TRBJ2-3, with 10 positions matching TRBD2. There are 17 residues in the CDR3. V gave up 3 bases and J gave up 0 bases; unmatched junction bases: 6. The germline CDR1 and CDR2 sequences are MNHEY and SMNVEV (reference sequence).

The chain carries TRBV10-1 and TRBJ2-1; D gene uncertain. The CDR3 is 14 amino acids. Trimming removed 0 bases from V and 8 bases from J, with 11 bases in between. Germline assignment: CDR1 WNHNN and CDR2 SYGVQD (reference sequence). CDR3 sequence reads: CASSESASWDEQFF. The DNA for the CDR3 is TGCGCCAGCAGTGAGTCGGCGTCCTGGGATGAGCAGTTCTTC.

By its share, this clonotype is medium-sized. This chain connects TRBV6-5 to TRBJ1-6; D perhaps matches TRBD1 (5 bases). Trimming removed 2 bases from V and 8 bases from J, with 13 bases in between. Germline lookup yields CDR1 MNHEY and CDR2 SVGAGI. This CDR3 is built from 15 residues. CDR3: CASSYRGRWDSPLHF. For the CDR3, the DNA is TGTGCCAGCAGTTACAGGGGCAGGTGGGATTCACCCCTCCACTTT.

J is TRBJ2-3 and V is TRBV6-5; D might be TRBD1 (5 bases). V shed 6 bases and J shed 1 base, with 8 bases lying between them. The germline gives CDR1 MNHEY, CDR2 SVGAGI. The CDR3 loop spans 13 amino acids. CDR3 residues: CASRYRRTDTQYF. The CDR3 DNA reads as TGTGCCAGCAGGTACAGGCGCACAGATACGCAGTATTTT.

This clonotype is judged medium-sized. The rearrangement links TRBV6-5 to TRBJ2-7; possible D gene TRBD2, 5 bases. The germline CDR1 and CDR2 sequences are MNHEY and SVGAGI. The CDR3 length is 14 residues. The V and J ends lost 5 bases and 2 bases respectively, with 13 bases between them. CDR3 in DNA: TGTGCCAGCAGTACTAGACAAGTCCCCTACGAGCAGTACTTC. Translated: CASSTRQVPYEQYF.

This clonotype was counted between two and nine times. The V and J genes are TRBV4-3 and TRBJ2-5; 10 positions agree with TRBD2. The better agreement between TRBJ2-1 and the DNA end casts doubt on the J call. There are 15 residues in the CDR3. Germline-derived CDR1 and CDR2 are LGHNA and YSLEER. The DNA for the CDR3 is TGCGCCAGCAGCCAACTAGCGGGAGCAGCCTACGAGCAGTTCTTC. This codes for CASSQLAGAAYEQFF.

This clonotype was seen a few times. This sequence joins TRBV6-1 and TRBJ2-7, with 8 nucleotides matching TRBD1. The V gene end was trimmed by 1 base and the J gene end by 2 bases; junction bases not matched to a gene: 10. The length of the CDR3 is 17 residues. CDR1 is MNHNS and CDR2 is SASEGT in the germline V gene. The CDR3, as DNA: TGTGCCAGCAGTGAAGGGCAGGGGGCCTTCACTCCCTACGAGCAGTACTTC. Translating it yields CASSEGQGAFTPYEQYF.

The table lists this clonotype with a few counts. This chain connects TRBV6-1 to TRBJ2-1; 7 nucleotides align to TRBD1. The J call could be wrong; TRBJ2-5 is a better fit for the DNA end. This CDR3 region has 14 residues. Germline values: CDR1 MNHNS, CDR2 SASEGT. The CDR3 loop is CASREQGLQETQYF. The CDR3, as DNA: TGTGCCAGCAGGGAACAGGGGCTACAAGAGACCCAGTACTTC.

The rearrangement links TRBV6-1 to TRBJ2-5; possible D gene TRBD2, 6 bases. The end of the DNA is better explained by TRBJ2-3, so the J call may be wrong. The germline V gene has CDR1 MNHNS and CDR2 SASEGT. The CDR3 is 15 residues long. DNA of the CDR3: TGTGCCAGCGGAAAGGTGGGACTTGCGCGAGAGACGCAGTATTTT. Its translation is CASGKVGLARETQYF.

CDR3 protein: CASSERGGGYSYNEQFF. As DNA, the CDR3 is TGTGCCAGCAGTGAACGGGGCGGGGGTTACTCCTACAATGAGCAGTTCTTC. The rearrangement joins TRBV6-1 to TRBJ2-1; 7 nucleotides agree with TRBD2. This CDR3 contains 17 residues. J lost 0 bases, V lost 2 bases, and 7 bases had no gene match. Germline V lookup: CDR1 MNHNS, CDR2 SASEGT.

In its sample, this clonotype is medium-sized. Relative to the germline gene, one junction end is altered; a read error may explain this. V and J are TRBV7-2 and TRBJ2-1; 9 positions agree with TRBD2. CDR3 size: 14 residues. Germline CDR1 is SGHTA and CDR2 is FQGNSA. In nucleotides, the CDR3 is TGTGCCAGCAACTTAGCGGGAGCTTACAATGAGCAGTTCTTC. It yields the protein CASNLAGAYNEQFF.

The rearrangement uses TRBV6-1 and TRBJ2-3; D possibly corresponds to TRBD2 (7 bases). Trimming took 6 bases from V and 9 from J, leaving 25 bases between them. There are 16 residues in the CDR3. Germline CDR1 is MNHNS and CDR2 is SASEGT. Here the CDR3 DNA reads TGTGCCAGCAGCGTCTCGGGGGAGGGGGGCAAAAACACGCAGTATTTT. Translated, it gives CASSVSGEGGKNTQYF.

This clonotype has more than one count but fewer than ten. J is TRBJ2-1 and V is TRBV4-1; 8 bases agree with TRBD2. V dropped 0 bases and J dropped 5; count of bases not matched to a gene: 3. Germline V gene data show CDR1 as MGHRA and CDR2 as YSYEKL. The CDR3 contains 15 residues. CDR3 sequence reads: CASSQEPGRDNEQFF. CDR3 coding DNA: TGCGCCAGCAGCCAAGAACCCGGGAGGGACAATGAGCAGTTCTTC.

CDR3 in DNA: TGTGCCAGCAGTGAGACTAGCTTCGCTAGCACAGATACGCAGTATTTT. Encoded protein: CASSETSFASTDTQYF. This chain connects TRBV6-1 to TRBJ2-3; 7 nucleotides match TRBD2. CDR3 size: 16 residues. CDR1 and CDR2 (germline): MNHNS, SASEGT. V was pared by 3 bases and J by 0 bases, with 6 bases of the junction left unmatched.

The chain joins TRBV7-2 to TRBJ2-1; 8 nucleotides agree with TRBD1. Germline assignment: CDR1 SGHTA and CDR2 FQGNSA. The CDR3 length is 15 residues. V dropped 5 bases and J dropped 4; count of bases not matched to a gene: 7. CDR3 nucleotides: TGTGCCAGCAGCCCCAGCCGGACAGGGTACAATGAGCAGTTCTTC. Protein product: CASSPSRTGYNEQFF.